The source of this T cell receptor beta chain is a study of PD-L1 blockade in urothelial cancer. About the study: Each participant's history included 0 to 3 prior chemotherapy regimens.

Only in-frame clones appear in the TCRdb table, and some are missing; sequencing was by immunoSEQ multiplex PCR. The data hold about 30,000 clones, with approximately 80% observed a single time. Regarding the study as a whole: Durable-benefit patients showed greater tumor-associated blood clone expansion at 3 weeks.

To note about this clone: Its antigen is unidentified.

Time point given: pretreatment peripheral blood. The source is a man aged 55 to 70 with urothelial cancer. The sample was PBMCs, taken around atezolizumab (anti-PD-L1) treatment.

The CDR3, as DNA: TGTGCCAGCAGCTCCGTTACAAACACCGGGGAGCTGTTTTTT. Amino acids: CASSSVTNTGELFF. The chain has TRBV11-2 and TRBJ2-2; D ambiguous. Per the germline V gene, CDR1 is SGHAT and CDR2 is FQNNGV. Trimming took 4 bases from V and 2 from J, leaving 8 bases between them. CDR3 length: 14 residues.